This passage covers 8 T cell receptor beta chains from one sample sequenced in a study of cytomegalovirus exposure and HLA in healthy donors. PCR involved 60 Vbeta and 13 Jbeta primers. Only in-frame clones appear in the TCRdb table, and some are missing; sequencing was by immunoSEQ multiplex PCR. This sample has over 90,000 clones, with less than 85% found just once. The sample was PBMCs. Receptors originate from a middle-aged man in good health and CMV-seronegative.

The chain links TRBV7-8 to TRBJ2-7, with 12 bases that match TRBD1. Per germline, CDR1 SGHVS and CDR2 FQNEAQ. V shed 1 base and J 5 bases; nucleotides not matched to a gene: 6. This CDR3 has 16 amino acids. The CDR3 DNA reads TGTGCCAGCAGCTTAGGGGGGACAGGGGGCGGCCACGAGCAGTACTTC. Protein: CASSLGGTGGGHEQYF.

The V call is TRBV4-1, the J call TRBJ2-7, with a possible D match to TRBD2 (6 bases). Looked up from germline, CDR1 is MGHRA and CDR2 is YSYEKL. V lost 3 bases and J lost 2, with 17 bases in between. The CDR3 has 16 amino acids. DNA for the CDR3: TGCGCCAGCAGCCAGCCAACCGCGGGGAGAACCTACGAGCAGTACTTC. Its translation is CASSQPTAGRTYEQYF.

This chain uses TRBV18 with TRBJ2-7, with TRBD1 as a possible D gene (6 bases). V was shortened by 5 bases and J by 0 bases, with 14 bases between the two germline ends. CDR1 is KGHSH, CDR2 LQKENI, per germline. The length of the CDR3 is 15 residues. The CDR3 DNA is TGTGCCAGCTCAACCTACGGACAGAGCTCCTACGAGCAGTACTTC. This gives the protein CASSTYGQSSYEQYF.

The V and J genes are TRBV5-1 and TRBJ1-4; D unclear. The CDR3 has 16 amino acids. V lost 2 bases and J 0 bases, leaving 11 bases between the germline ends. Germline-derived CDR1 and CDR2 are SGHRS and YFSETQ. Written as DNA, the CDR3 is TGCGCCAGCAGCTTATCTCGCGGAGCAACTAATGAAAAACTGTTTTTT. It yields the protein CASSLSRGATNEKLFF.

This clone has only one observation. The J gene is TRBJ1-1, the V gene TRBV19; 7 nucleotides match TRBD1. The CDR3 length is 15 residues. V trimming: 5 bases; J trimming: 1 base; junction bases outside the gene matches: 7. Germline CDR1 LNHDA, CDR2 SQIVND (reference sequence). The CDR3 coding sequence is TGTGCCAGTAGTTGGGACAGTGATTGGAACACTGAAGCTTTCTTT. Its protein is CASSWDSDWNTEAFF.

This clone has more than one count but fewer than ten. The chain has TRBV7-3 and TRBJ1-2; possible D gene TRBD1, 6 bases. Looked up from germline, CDR1 is SGHTA and CDR2 is FQGTGA. CDR3 length equals 13 residues. The V and J ends lost 1 base and 11 bases respectively, with 14 bases between them. CDR3 in amino acids: CASSLMTGIEYTF. The CDR3 nucleotides are TGTGCCAGCAGCTTAATGACAGGAATAGAGTACACCTTC. Based on the CDR3 plus reference TRBV7-3 and TRBJ1-2, the full variable domain is GAGVSQTPSNKVTEKGKYVELRCDPISGHTALYWYRQSLGQGPEFLIYFQGTGAADDSGLPNDRFFAVRPEGSVSTLKIQRTERGDSAVYLCASSLMTGIEYTFGSGTRLTVV.

The genes are TRBV5-8 and TRBJ2-1; 12 nucleotides line up with TRBD2. This CDR3 is built from 18 residues. The V segment lost 2 bases and the J segment 7 bases; nucleotides outside the gene matches: 13. Germline V gives CDR1 SGHTS, CDR2 YDEGEE. DNA for the CDR3: TGTGCCAGCAGCTTCACTAGCGGGGGGCCATCGGTGGATAATGAGCAGTTCTTC. Translating it yields CASSFTSGGPSVDNEQFF.

This chain links TRBV13 with TRBJ1-5; TRBD1 agrees at 11 bases. Germline V CDR1 and CDR2: PRHDT, FYEKMQ (reference sequence). Trimming took 4 bases from V and 5 from J; bases not matched to a gene: 13. The CDR3 covers 18 residues. Here the CDR3 DNA reads TGTGCCAGCAGCTCCTCCGGGACAGGGGGAATGTTCGATCAGCCCCAGCATTTT. This encodes CASSSSGTGGMFDQPQHF.